A selection of T cell receptor beta chains follows, all from one sample in a study of blood T cell repertoires in COVID-19. Libraries were prepared by immunoSEQ multiplex PCR; TCRdb keeps only in-frame clonotypes and omits some of them. The sample carries almost 200,000 clones, approximately 87% recorded once. The sequenced material came from peripheral blood. The source is a woman in her sixties or seventies with acute or convalescent COVID-19. Each CDR3 is given with its conserved first and last residue. Fields, in order: J gene, V gene, D gene, clone size, CDR3 protein, CDR3 DNA. A D gene is named only where the DNA matches it firmly. Rows give clone size only sometimes, using once, few, many, or a class for an expanded clone.

TRBJ2-7 TRBV2 TRBD1 - CASRDAGGSYEQYF TGTGCCAGCAGGGATGCAGGGGGCTCCTACGAGCAGTACTTC
TRBJ1-3 TRBV28 - once CASTSAGMGNTIYF TGTGCCAGCACCTCGGCGGGGATGGGAAACACCATATATTTT
TRBJ2-7 TRBV28 - - CASSLWDNEGQQYF TGTGCCAGCAGTTTATGGGACAACGAAGGGCAGCAGTACTTC
TRBJ1-6 TRBV14 - - CASSRDWSSYNSPLHF TGTGCCAGCAGCCGGGACTGGAGCTCCTATAATTCACCCCTCCACTTT
TRBJ1-2 TRBV7-9 - - CASSLQGRLTSDGYTF TGTGCCAGCAGCTTACAGGGGCGATTAACTAGTGATGGCTACACCTTC
TRBJ1-6 TRBV19 - - CASSISGPGSPLHF TGTGCCAGTAGTATTTCAGGGCCTGGTTCACCCCTCCACTTT
TRBJ1-4 TRBV2 TRBD1 few CASTRQGPNEKLFF TGTGCCAGCACAAGACAGGGACCTAATGAAAAACTGTTTTTT
TRBJ1-5 TRBV28 TRBD1 - CASSLRQGDQPQHF TGTGCCAGCAGTTTAAGGCAGGGGGACCAGCCCCAGCATTTT
TRBJ1-5 TRBV29-1 - - CSVGAANQPQHF TGCAGCGTTGGGGCCGCTAATCAGCCCCAGCATTTT
TRBJ2-5 TRBV19 TRBD1 - CASSARIQGPPGSETQYF TGTGCCAGTAGTGCGCGGATACAGGGGCCCCCCGGGTCTGAGACCCAGTACTTC
TRBJ2-7 TRBV11-3 TRBD1 - CASSQYERDRGLYF TGTGCCAGCAGCCAGTATGAAAGGGACAGGGGACTGTACTTC